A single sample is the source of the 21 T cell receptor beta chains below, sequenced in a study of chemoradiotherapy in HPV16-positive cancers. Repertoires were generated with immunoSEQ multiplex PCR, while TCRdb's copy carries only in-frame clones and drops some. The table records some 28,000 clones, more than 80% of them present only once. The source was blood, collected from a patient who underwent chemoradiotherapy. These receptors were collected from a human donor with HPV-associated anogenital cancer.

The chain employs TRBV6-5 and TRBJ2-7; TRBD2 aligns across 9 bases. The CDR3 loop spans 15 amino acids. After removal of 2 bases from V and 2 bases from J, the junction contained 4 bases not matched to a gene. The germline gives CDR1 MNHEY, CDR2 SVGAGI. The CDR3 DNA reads TGTGCCAGCAGTTACGCAGCGGGGGGTACCTACGAGCAGTACTTC. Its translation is CASSYAAGGTYEQYF.

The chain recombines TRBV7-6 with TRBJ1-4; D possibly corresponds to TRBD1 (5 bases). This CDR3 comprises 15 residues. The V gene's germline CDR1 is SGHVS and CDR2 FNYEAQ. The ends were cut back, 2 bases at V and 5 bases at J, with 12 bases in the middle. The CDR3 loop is CASSLSFQGNEKLFF. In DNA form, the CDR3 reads TGTGCCAGCAGCTTATCTTTCCAGGGAAATGAAAAACTGTTTTTT. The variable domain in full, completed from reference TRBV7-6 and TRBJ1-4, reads GAGVSQSPRYKVTKRGQDVALRCDPISGHVSLYWYRQALGQGPEFLTYFNYEAQQDKSGLPNDRFSAERPEGSISTLTIQRTEQRDSAMYRCASSLSFQGNEKLFFGSGTQLSVL.

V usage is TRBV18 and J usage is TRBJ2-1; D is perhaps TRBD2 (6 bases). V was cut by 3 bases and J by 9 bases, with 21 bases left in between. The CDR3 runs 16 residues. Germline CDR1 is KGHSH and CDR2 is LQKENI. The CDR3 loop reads CASSPQTGTAGGEQFF. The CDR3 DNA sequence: TGTGCCAGCTCACCGCAAACCGGGACTGCCGGGGGTGAGCAGTTCTTC.

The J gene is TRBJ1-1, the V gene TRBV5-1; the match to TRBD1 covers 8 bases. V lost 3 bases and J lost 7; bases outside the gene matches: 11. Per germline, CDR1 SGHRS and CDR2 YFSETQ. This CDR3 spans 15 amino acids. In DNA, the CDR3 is TGCGCCAGCAGCTGGGGGACCGGGACAGGTCTTGAAGCTTTCTTT. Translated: CASSWGTGTGLEAFF.

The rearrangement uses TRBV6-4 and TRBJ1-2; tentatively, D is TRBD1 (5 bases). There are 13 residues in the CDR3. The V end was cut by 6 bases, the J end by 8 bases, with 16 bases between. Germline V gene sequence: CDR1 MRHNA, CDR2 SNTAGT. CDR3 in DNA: TGTGCCAGCAGCCACCGGGACGGCCTAGGCTACACCTTC. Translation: CASSHRDGLGYTF.

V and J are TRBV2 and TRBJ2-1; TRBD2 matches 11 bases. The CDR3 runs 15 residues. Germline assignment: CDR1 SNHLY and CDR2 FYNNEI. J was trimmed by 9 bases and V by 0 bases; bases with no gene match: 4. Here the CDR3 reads CASSEASGGAGEQFF. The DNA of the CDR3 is TGTGCCAGCAGTGAAGCTAGCGGGGGGGCCGGTGAGCAGTTCTTC.

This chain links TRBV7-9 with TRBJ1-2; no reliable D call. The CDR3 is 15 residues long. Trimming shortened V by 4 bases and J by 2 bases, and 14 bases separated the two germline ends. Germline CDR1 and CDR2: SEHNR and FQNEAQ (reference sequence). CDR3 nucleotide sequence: TGTGCCAGCAGCTCCAGACGGACGCGAAACTATGGCTACACCTTC. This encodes CASSSRRTRNYGYTF.

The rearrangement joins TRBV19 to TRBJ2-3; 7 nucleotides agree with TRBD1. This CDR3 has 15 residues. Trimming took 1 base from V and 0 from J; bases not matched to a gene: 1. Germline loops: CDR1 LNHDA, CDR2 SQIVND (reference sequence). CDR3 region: CASSIAGGSTDTQYF. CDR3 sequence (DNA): TGTGCCAGTAGTATAGCAGGGGGAAGCACAGATACGCAGTATTTT. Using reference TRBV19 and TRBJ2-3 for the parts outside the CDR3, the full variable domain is DGGITQSPKYLFRKEGQNVTLSCEQNLNHDAMYWYRQDPGQGLRLIYYSQIVNDFQKGDIAEGYSVSREKKESFPLTVTSAQKNPTAFYLCASSIAGGSTDTQYFGPGTRLTVL.

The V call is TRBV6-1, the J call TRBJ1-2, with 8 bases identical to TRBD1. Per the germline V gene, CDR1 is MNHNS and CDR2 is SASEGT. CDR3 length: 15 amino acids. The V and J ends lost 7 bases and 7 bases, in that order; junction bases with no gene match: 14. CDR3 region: CASKGGVSGGTGYTF. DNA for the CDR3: TGTGCCAGCAAAGGTGGGGTGTCAGGGGGCACTGGCTACACCTTC.

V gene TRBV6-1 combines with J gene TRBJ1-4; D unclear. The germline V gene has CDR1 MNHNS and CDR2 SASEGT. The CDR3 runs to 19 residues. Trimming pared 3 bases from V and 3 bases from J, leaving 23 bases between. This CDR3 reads CASSEVLHSPSWANEKLFF. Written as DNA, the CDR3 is TGTGCCAGCAGTGAGGTCCTTCACTCTCCCTCGTGGGCTAATGAAAAACTGTTTTTT.

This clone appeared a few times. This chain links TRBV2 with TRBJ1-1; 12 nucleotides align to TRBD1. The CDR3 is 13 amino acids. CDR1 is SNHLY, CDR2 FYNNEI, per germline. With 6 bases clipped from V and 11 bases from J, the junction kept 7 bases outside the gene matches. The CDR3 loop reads CASRQSGTGGAFF. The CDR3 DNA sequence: TGTGCCAGCAGACAATCCGGGACAGGGGGCGCTTTCTTT. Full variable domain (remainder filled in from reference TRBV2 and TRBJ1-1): EPEVTQTPSHQVTQMGQEVILRCVPISNHLYFYWYRQILGQKVEFLVSFYNNEISEKSEIFDDQFSVERPDGSNFTLKIRSTKLEDSAMYFCASRQSGTGGAFFGQGTRLTVV.

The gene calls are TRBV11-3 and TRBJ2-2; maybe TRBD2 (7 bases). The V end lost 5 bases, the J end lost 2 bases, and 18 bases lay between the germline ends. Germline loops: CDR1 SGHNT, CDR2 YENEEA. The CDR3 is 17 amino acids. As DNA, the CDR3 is TGTGCCAGCAGCACCCTTAGAGGGGGGGCAAACACCGGGGAGCTGTTTTTT. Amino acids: CASSTLRGGANTGELFF.

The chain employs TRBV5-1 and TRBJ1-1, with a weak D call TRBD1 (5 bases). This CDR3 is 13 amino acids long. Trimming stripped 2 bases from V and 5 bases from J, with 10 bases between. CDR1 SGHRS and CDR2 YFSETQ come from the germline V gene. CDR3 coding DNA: TGCGCCAGCAGCTTTGGGGGAGGAACTGAAGCTTTCTTT. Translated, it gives CASSFGGGTEAFF.

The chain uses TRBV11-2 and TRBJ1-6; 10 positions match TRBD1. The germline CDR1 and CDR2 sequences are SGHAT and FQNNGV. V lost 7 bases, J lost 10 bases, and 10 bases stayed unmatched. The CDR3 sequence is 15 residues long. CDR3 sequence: CASTRADRGPSPLHF. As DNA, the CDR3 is TGTGCCAGCACACGGGCAGACAGGGGGCCCTCACCCCTCCACTTT.

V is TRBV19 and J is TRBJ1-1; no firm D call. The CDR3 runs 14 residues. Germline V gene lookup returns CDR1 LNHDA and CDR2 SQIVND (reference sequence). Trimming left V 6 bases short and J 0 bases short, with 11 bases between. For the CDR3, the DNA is TGTGCCAGTAGCATTTTGGGGATGAACACTGAAGCTTTCTTT. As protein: CASSILGMNTEAFF.

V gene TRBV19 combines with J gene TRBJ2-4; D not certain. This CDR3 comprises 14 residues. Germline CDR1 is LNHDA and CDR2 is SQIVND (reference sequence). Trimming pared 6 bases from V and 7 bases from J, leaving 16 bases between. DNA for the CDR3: TGTGCCAGTAGAGGGATTTCAGAGTCCAACATTCAGTACTTC. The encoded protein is CASRGISESNIQYF.

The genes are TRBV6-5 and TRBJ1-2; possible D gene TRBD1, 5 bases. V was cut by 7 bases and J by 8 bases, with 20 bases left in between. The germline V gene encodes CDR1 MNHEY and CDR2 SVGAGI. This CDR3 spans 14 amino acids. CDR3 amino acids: CASTTQGTVGGYTF. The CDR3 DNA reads TGTGCCAGCACCACTCAAGGGACGGTGGGAGGCTACACCTTC.

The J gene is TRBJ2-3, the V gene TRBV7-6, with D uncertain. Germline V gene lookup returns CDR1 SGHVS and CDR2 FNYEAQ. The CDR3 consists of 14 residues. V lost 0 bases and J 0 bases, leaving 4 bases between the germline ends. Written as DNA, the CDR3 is TGTGCCAGCAGCTTAGCCCAGAGCACAGATACGCAGTATTTT. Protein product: CASSLAQSTDTQYF.

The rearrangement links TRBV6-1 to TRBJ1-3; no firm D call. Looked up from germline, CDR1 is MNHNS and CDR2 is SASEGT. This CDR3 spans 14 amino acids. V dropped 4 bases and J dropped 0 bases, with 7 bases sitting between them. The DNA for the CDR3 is TGTGCCAGCAGTGTAACCAACTCTGGAAACACCATATATTTT. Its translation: CASSVTNSGNTIYF.

CDR3 DNA sequence: TGTGCCAGCAGCTTGGCGGGCGGTGGCTACACCTTC. Amino acid sequence: CASSLAGGGYTF. The chain is built from TRBV5-6 and TRBJ1-2; D not certain. The CDR3 is 12 residues long. Trimming took 0 bases from V and 7 from J, leaving 7 bases between them. Germline V gene sequence: CDR1 SGHDT, CDR2 YYEEEE.

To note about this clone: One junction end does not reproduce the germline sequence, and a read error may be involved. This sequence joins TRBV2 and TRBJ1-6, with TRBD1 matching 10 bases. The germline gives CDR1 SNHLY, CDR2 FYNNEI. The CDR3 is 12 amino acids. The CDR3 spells CASRGTGTGAYF. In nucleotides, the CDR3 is TGTGCCAGCAGGGGTACCGGGACAGGGGCTTACTTT. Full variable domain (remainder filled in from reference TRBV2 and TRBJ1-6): EPEVTQTPSHQVTQMGQEVILRCVPISNHLYFYWYRQILGQKVEFLVSFYNNEISEKSEIFDDQFSVERPDGSNFTLKIRSTKLEDSAMYFCASRGTGTGAYFGNGTRLTVT.